This entry describes one T cell receptor beta chain. Its antigen remains undetermined. Base-call qualities are not available, and no considerably larger clone is one nucleotide away. This sample was included in a study of T-cell memory formation after mild COVID-19 (dated by TCRdb to about 2021). For the wider study: TCR sequence clusters from the two donors were largely donor specific. Longitudinal TCRalpha and TCRbeta repertoire sequencing tracked T-cell clones expanding and contracting after mild COVID-19 in a couple of donors. The cohort comprised two young, previously healthy adult volunteers, one female and one male.

Here is what the overall study found, with its caveats: Some responding clones were detected in pre-infection memory, suggesting pre-existing cross-reactive memory T cells joined the SARS-CoV-2 response. SARS-CoV-2 specificity was not confirmed for the second-wave clones peaking on day 37. Only two mild cases were covered in the study, and larger cohorts including severe cases with pre-infection samples were considered necessary. Balanced CD4/CD8 phenotypes were observed for clones contracting from day 15 to 85, whereas a bias towards CD4+ was observed for a second wave of clones expanding from day 15 to 37. Contracting CD4+ clones were found mainly in CM and EM memory subsets, while CD8+ clones were enriched in EMRA.

For sequencing, an Illumina NovaSeq 6000 was employed. TCRalpha and TCRbeta cDNA libraries were constructed by 5'RACE with constant-segment primers, with sample barcodes and unique molecular identifiers being introduced. RNA was extracted from every sample with Trizol reagent. The libraries were amplified in two PCR steps, and the second step added a second sample barcode and Illumina TruSeq adapters. Sequencing of libraries was performed on an Illumina NovaSeq with 2 x 150 bp paired-end reads. For the original study's pipeline: The reads were demultiplexed and collapsed into UMI-guided consensus sequences using migec v1.2.7. Using mixcr v2.1.11, the UMI consensuses were aligned to TRA and TRB V and J templates and assembled into clonotypes. Expanded or contracted clonotypes were those called significant by both edgeR and NoisET, with noise models trained on biological replicates. For edgeR calls, the thresholds were a false discovery rate-adjusted p below 0.01 and a log2 fold-change of 1. As an exploratory analysis of dynamics, max-normalized trajectories of the 1000 most abundant clonotypes were examined by PCA with hierarchical clustering. Each responding clone was given a CD4 or CD8 phenotype based on the CD4+ and CD8+ repertoires, which had been sequenced separately. TCRdb ran its own pipeline on the public reads, namely fastp trimming at Q25 and MiXCR clone calling, and kept in-frame beta chains. Identical CDR3 proteins give one entry, which carries the most common genes and DNA. TCRdb, not the authors, supplied the V and J calls. The table for this sample lists approximately 250,000 distinct CDR3 sequences; 16% of them were counted only once. Approximately 20% of the sample is in the top ten clones.

PBMCs were isolated by Ficoll-Paque density gradient centrifugation. This clonotype originated in a young man who had mild COVID-19 (a few samples of this study predate the infection). The sample titles of this study are shuffled in the database, so cell type and time point are left out; the donor was told from shared clones. Sequenced: PBMCs or a T cell subset sorted from them (not recorded which).

At the DNA level, the sequence is TGTGCCAGCAGCTTGGTAGGGGCAGGGGAGACCCAGTACTTC. Translation gives CASSLVGAGETQYF. The chain joins TRBV5-5 to TRBJ2-5; D gene: possibly TRBD1, on 5 matching bases. The CDR3 sequence holds 14 residues, the cysteine and phenylalanine included. Only the CDR3 DNA stays, 42 bases, in frame from base 1. The junction shows trimming of 0 bases on V and 5 bases on J, plus 11 bases between the germline ends. Looking up the germline V gene (reference sequence) yields CDR1 SGHKS and CDR2 YYEKEE.